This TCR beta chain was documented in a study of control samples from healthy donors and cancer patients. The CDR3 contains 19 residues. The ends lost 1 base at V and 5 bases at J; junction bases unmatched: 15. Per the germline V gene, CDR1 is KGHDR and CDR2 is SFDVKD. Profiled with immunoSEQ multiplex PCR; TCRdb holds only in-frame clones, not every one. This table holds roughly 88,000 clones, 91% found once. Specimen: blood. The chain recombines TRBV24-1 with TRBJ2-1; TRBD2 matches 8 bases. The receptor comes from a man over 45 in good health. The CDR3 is CATSDFGGGIRPVNNEQFF. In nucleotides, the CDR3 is TGTGCCACCAGTGATTTCGGCGGGGGGATCAGGCCGGTTAACAATGAGCAGTTCTTC.